This T cell receptor beta chain stems from a study of response to subunit inactivated influenza vaccine (dated by TCRdb to about 2018). Background on the whole study: To follow how T cells responded to a trivalent subunit inactivated influenza vaccine, the researchers relied on deep quantitative profiling of the T cell receptor repertoire.

Overall study results and their limits: The authors proposed that each seasonal influenza vaccination may bring in only a limited number of new T cells.

Trimming takes 6 bases off V and 3 bases off J; junction bases not matched to a gene: 9. Including the terminal cysteine and phenylalanine, the CDR3 comprises 17 residues. The kept DNA is CDR3 alone, 51 bases in frame from the first base. Library preparation employed RT-PCR. Instrument on record: Illumina HiSeq 2500. TCRdb reran the public reads through fastp at Q25 and MiXCR, keeping productive beta chains. Entries are consolidated by CDR3 protein sequence, retaining the most common genes and DNA. The sample table shows roughly 700,000 distinct CDR3 sequences, and roughly 13% are seen once. The ten biggest clones cover 6.5% to 8.5% of the sample. This clonotype appeared a few times. This clone's antigen is unknown. There are no base qualities to consult, and no much larger clone falls within one base.

The receptor was isolated from a man in his forties or fifties who received an inactivated influenza vaccine. Donor details come from another sample of the same person, matched by shared clones. The chain uses TRBV12-3 or TRBV12-4 and TRBJ2-7, with 15 bases matching TRBD2. The sample here was PBMCs from blood, taken about 14 days before vaccination. CDR3 reads: CASSGLAGGPYIYEQYF. The sequence in DNA is TGTGCCAGCAGCGGACTAGCGGGAGGGCCCTATATCTACGAGCAGTACTTC.